Shown below are 5 T cell receptor beta chains from a single sample sequenced in a study of OX40 agonist ivuxolimab in advanced cancers. Assay: immunoSEQ multiplex PCR; the TCRdb copy retains only in-frame clones and omits some. Of tens of thousands of clones in the sample, roughly 85% were seen once. This specimen consisted of CD4+ or CD8+ T cells sorted from blood, obtained in a trial of the OX40 agonist ivuxolimab. These receptors were obtained from an adult with an advanced solid tumor such as melanoma, head and neck, liver or kidney cancer.

The chain combines TRBV27 with TRBJ2-5, with 10 bases that match TRBD1. Unmatched junction bases numbered 4, after V lost 4 bases and J lost 2 bases. Germline CDR1 and CDR2: MNHEY and SMNVEV (reference sequence). This CDR3 contains 15 residues. CDR3 DNA: TGTGCCAGCAGTTCTCCGGGACAGGGGCAAGAGACCCAGTACTTC. Translating it yields CASSSPGQGQETQYF.

V is TRBV19 and J is TRBJ2-3; D uncertain. The CDR3 loop spans 15 amino acids. Germline loops: CDR1 LNHDA, CDR2 SQIVND (reference sequence). Trimming stripped 0 bases from V and 4 bases from J, with 11 bases between. In nucleotides, the CDR3 is TGTGCCAGTAGTATAGAAGGTAGGGCGGCAGATACGCAGTATTTT. Its protein is CASSIEGRAADTQYF.

The gene calls are TRBV5-8 and TRBJ1-1; no definite D call. Germline CDR1 and CDR2: SGHTS and YDEGEE. The V gene lost 4 bases and the J gene lost 8 bases, with 9 bases spanning the gap. The CDR3 loop spans 11 amino acids. The CDR3: CASSPGSEAFF. The DNA for the CDR3 is TGTGCCAGCAGCCCCGGATCCGAAGCTTTCTTT.

As concerns this clone: The identical CDR3 is also encoded by other nucleotide sequences in the sample. The chain links TRBV15 to TRBJ2-3; D remains unclear. Trimming took off 1 base at V and 2 bases at J, with 7 bases between the two ends. Germline lookup yields CDR1 LNHNV and CDR2 YYDKDF (reference sequence). The CDR3 covers 14 residues. The CDR3 bases are TGTGCCACCAGCAGAGGGACCTCCACAGATACGCAGTATTTT. It translates to CATSRGTSTDTQYF.

The chain recombines TRBV27 with TRBJ2-5; the D is unclear. The germline CDR1 and CDR2 sequences are MNHEY and SMNVEV (reference sequence). V gave up 5 bases and J gave up 1 base, with 11 bases separating them. The CDR3 loop spans 14 amino acids. The DNA of the CDR3 is TGTGCCAGCAGTCATACGGGCTTCCAAGAGACCCAGTACTTC. Encoded protein: CASSHTGFQETQYF.